The clone carrying this TCR beta chain was recorded only once. Its specificity is not known. Using RNA transcripts as the source, TCR beta CDR3 regions were amplified. The TCR CDR3 was amplified in a first-round RT-PCR using the HTBI primer set. MiXCR was run by TCRdb on the multiplex PCR reads, yielding one entry per CDR3 protein. The sample lists 600,000 or so distinct CDR3 sequences, around 15% occurring once. The CDR3 length is 19 residues. Germline lookup yields CDR1 MDHEN and CDR2 SYDVKM. With 5 bases clipped from V and 2 bases from J, the junction kept 17 bases outside the gene matches. Subjects with ophthalmopathy showed a Clinical Activity Score no lower than 3, a NOSPECS grade no lower than 4, and a duration shorter than 3 months. In making diagnoses, clinical symptoms, serum thyroxine and TRAb, thyroid ultrasound and orbital computed tomography were all used. This entry comes from a study of T cells in Graves' hyperthyroidism and ophthalmopathy.

Findings and limits, study-wide: Blood held most thyroid clonotypes expanded above 0.001 frequency.

Sequenced material: blood. The rearrangement uses TRBV28 and TRBJ1-5; 8 bases match TRBD1. The TCR originated in a woman aged 50 to 65 with Graves' ophthalmopathy. Written as DNA, the CDR3 is TGTGCCAGCAGTGAGCTTGGGACAGGCCCTCGTATAGGCAATCAGCCCCAGCATTTT. This codes for CASSELGTGPRIGNQPQHF. The full variable domain, with the rest looked up from reference TRBV28 and TRBJ1-5, is DVKVTQSSRYLVKRTGEKVFLECVQDMDHENMFWYRQDPGLGLRLIYFSYDVKMKEKGDIPEGYSVSREKKERFSLILESASTNQTSMYLCASSELGTGPRIGNQPQHFGDGTRLSIL.